This T cell receptor (beta chain) was documented in a study of blood T cells in healthy people across ages. There are 15 residues in the CDR3. V lost 1 base to trimming and J lost 1 base; unmatched junction nucleotides: 5. The germline V gene has CDR1 DFQATT and CDR2 SNEGSKA (reference sequence). Healthy individuals of Caucasian origin from Russia, aged about 6 to 95, served as donors. A J-beta primer mix and a sample-barcoded 5' primer were used in a second PCR of about 6 to 12 cycles. TCRdb used MiXCR to reprocess the 5' RACE reads, holding one entry per CDR3 protein. Of about 1.5 million distinct CDR3 sequences in the sample, roughly 43% were seen once.

The sequence was collected from a woman aged 18-29 years in good health. The sample comprised blood. The rearrangement uses TRBV20-1 and TRBJ2-3; 7 bases match TRBD2. The CDR3 here is CSARGSSGGTDTQYF. The CDR3 DNA reads TGCAGTGCTAGAGGGTCTAGCGGAGGCACAGATACGCAGTATTTT.